This TCR beta chain stems from a study of cytomegalovirus exposure and HLA in healthy donors. Trimming cost V 0 bases and J 6 bases, with 13 bases left between them. The length of the CDR3 is 15 residues. In germline, CDR1 is SEHNR, CDR2 FQNEAQ (reference sequence). Both 60 Vbeta primers and 13 Jbeta primers went into the PCR. Only in-frame clones appear in the TCRdb table, and some are missing; sequencing was by immunoSEQ multiplex PCR. The table includes about 200,000 clones, 82% detected once. The chain carries TRBV7-9 and TRBJ2-3, with D tentatively TRBD2 (5 bases). The source of this sequence is a boy under 10 years old in good health and CMV-seronegative. Sequenced sample: PBMCs. In DNA, the CDR3 is TGTGCCAGCAGCTTAGCGCGGGTATTGGGGGATACGCAGTATTTT. Translated: CASSLARVLGDTQYF.